This passage covers 23 T cell receptor beta chains from one sample sequenced in a study of human T cells and chemical hapten exposure. Sample time point: patch test 1, 2 weeks after DPC sensitization. The sample's treatment: therapeutic diphenylcyclopropenone sensitization with weekly scalp DPC. Unfractionated whole blood was the source of the extracted total RNA. TCRdb re-called the RACE reads with MiXCR, one entry per CDR3 protein. The sample yields approximately 52,000 distinct CDR3 sequences, approximately 11% seen once. This specimen consisted of whole blood, obtained in connection with sensitization to the hapten diphenylcyclopropenone (DPC). The receptors here all came from a woman between 40 and 55 years old with alopecia areata. Some clones in this sample may be carry-over from other donors' samples.

The V call is TRBV7-9, the J call TRBJ1-5; no clear D gene. There are 14 residues in the CDR3. Per the germline V gene, CDR1 is SEHNR and CDR2 is FQNEAQ (reference sequence). The germline V and J ends were trimmed by 1 base and 0 bases, with 4 bases remaining between them. CDR3 DNA: TGTGCCAGCAGCTTAGATGGTAGCAATCAGCCCCAGCATTTT. It yields the protein CASSLDGSNQPQHF.

This clonotype has ten or more counts. V usage is TRBV6-5 and J usage is TRBJ2-5; no clear D gene. The CDR3 extends over 11 amino acids. Germline CDR1 is MNHEY and CDR2 is SVGAGI. V lost 6 bases to trimming and J lost 2 bases, with 4 bases between them. CDR3 sequence reads: CASSRQETQYF. For the CDR3, the DNA is TGTGCCAGCAGCCGACAAGAGACCCAGTACTTC.

This clonotype was observed many times. This chain links TRBV20-1 with TRBJ1-6; D is unclear. This CDR3 has 13 residues. V lost 5 bases, J lost 5 bases, and 10 bases lay in between. Germline-derived CDR1 and CDR2 are DFQATT and SNEGSKA (reference sequence). CDR3 DNA sequence: TGCAGTGCTTCGGACGGGAATAATTCACCCCTCCACTTT. Translating gives CSASDGNNSPLHF.

This clonotype has ten or more counts. The chain carries TRBV20-1 and TRBJ1-5, with a tentative D call TRBD1 (6 bases). V lost 3 bases and J lost 3, with 15 bases in between. The germline gives CDR1 DFQATT, CDR2 SNEGSKA (reference sequence). This CDR3 is built from 15 residues. CDR3 residues: CSARAPRGDNQPQHF. The DNA for the CDR3 is TGCAGTGCTAGGGCCCCTAGGGGGGACAATCAGCCCCAGCATTTT.

This clonotype was seen a few times. The chain recombines TRBV7-9 with TRBJ2-7; D not certain. Germline V CDR1 and CDR2: SEHNR, FQNEAQ (reference sequence). There are 12 residues in the CDR3. The V end was cut by 2 bases, the J end by 4 bases, with 6 bases between. The CDR3 protein is CASSLSLYEQYF. The CDR3 DNA sequence: TGTGCCAGCAGCTTAAGCCTGTACGAGCAGTACTTC.

This clonotype was counted only a few times. This sequence joins TRBV28 and TRBJ1-2; 9 nucleotides align to TRBD1. The germline V gene has CDR1 MDHEN and CDR2 SYDVKM. The ends lost 4 bases at V and 0 bases at J; junction bases unmatched: 12. The CDR3 is 18 residues long. This chain's CDR3 is CASSSPVGTGRPNYGYTF. CDR3 nucleotide sequence: TGTGCCAGCAGTTCCCCCGTCGGGACAGGGCGACCTAACTATGGCTACACCTTC.

This clonotype has just one count. Since a much larger clone is just one base distant, this may be a read error. The rearrangement links TRBV4-3 to TRBJ2-1; 7 positions agree with TRBD1. Germline V CDR1 and CDR2: LGHNA, YSLEER. The CDR3 runs to 16 residues. CDR3 loop: CAGSRDTKSRGNEQFF. In DNA form, the CDR3 reads TGCGCCGGCAGCCGGGATACGAAGAGCAGGGGGAATGAGCAGTTCTTC.

This clonotype occurred a few times. The chain joins TRBV11-2 to TRBJ1-1; D is possibly TRBD1 (6 bases). CDR1 SGHAT and CDR2 FQNNGV come from the germline V gene. V was trimmed by 5 bases and J by 0 bases, leaving 7 bases between them. CDR3 length: 13 amino acids. The CDR3 DNA reads as TGTGCCAGCAGCGGACAGTTGAACACTGAAGCTTTCTTT. It specifies CASSGQLNTEAFF. The whole variable domain, filled in from reference TRBV11-2 and TRBJ1-1, reads EAGVAQSPRYKIIEKRQSVAFWCNPISGHATLYWYQQILGQGPKLLIQFQNNGVVDDSQLPKDRFSAERLKGVDSTLKIQPAKLEDSAVYLCASSGQLNTEAFFGQGTRLTVV.

By its share, this clonotype is medium-sized (0.01 to 0.1%). The genes are TRBV11-2 and TRBJ1-1; the D gene is possibly TRBD1 (5 bases). Trimming cost V 4 bases and J 4 bases, with 13 bases left between them. Germline V lookup: CDR1 SGHAT, CDR2 FQNNGV. This CDR3 has 14 amino acids. The CDR3 sequence: CASSYEGKGTEAFF. The CDR3 region has the DNA TGTGCCAGCAGCTACGAGGGGAAGGGCACTGAAGCTTTCTTT.

Only a few counts were recorded for this clonotype. The chain couples TRBV19 to TRBJ1-2; D gene unclear. Trimming stripped 5 bases from V and 0 bases from J, with 10 bases between. Germline CDR1 reads LNHDA; CDR2 reads SQIVND (reference sequence). There are 14 residues in the CDR3. The CDR3 DNA reads as TGTGCCAGTAGTTTCTCCAACGCTAACTATGGCTACACCTTC. Its protein is CASSFSNANYGYTF.

This clonotype was found a few times. The chain is built from TRBV6-1 and TRBJ1-5, with D possibly being TRBD1 (6 bases). This CDR3 has 13 amino acids. Germline loops: CDR1 MNHNS, CDR2 SASEGT. V gave up 6 bases and J gave up 6 bases, with 12 bases separating them. As DNA, the CDR3 is TGTGCCAGCAGCTTGGACAGTGGTCAGCCCCAGCATTTT. It specifies CASSLDSGQPQHF.

V usage is TRBV24-1 and J usage is TRBJ2-1; D uncertain. This CDR3 is 12 amino acids long. Trimming took off 9 bases at V and 0 bases at J, with 5 bases between the two ends. Looked up from germline, CDR1 is KGHDR and CDR2 is SFDVKD. Here the CDR3 DNA reads TGTGCCACCGCAAGCTCCTACAATGAGCAGTTCTTC. Translated: CATASSYNEQFF.

This chain connects TRBV5-5 to TRBJ1-1; D is unclear. Germline CDR1 and CDR2: SGHKS and YYEKEE (reference sequence). The V end lost 4 bases, the J end lost 7 bases, and 14 bases lay between the germline ends. CDR3 length: 13 amino acids. The CDR3 DNA is TGTGCCAGCAGCCCACGTTCCCTTCTTGAAGCTTTCTTT. Its protein product is CASSPRSLLEAFF. Complete variable domain (other parts from reference TRBV5-5 and TRBJ1-1): DAGVTQSPTHLIKTRGQQVTLRCSPISGHKSVSWYQQVLGQGPQFIFQYYEKEERGRGNFPDRFSARQFPNYSSELNVNALLLGDSALYLCASSPRSLLEAFFGQGTRLTVV.

This clonotype appeared a few times. A read error may produce the germline difference seen at one junction end. The chain recombines TRBV19 with TRBJ1-2; D remains unclear. The CDR3 spans 11 residues. CDR1 is LNHDA and CDR2 is SQIVND in the germline V gene (reference sequence). The DNA for the CDR3 is TGTGCCAGTAGTATATTCGGGGAAGCCATCTTC. Protein: CASSIFGEAIF.

This chain joins TRBV2 and TRBJ2-1; tentatively, D is TRBD2 (5 bases). The CDR3 is 16 residues long. V was pared by 7 bases and J by 0 bases, with 16 bases between. Germline V gives CDR1 SNHLY, CDR2 FYNNEI. The CDR3 DNA follows: TGTGCCAGCACCCCCGCGGGTGCCAGCTCCTACAATGAGCAGTTCTTC. The encoded protein is CASTPAGASSYNEQFF.

A few counts support this clonotype. This chain links TRBV6-5 with TRBJ2-1; maybe TRBD1 (6 bases). This CDR3 has 16 residues. Germline values: CDR1 MNHEY, CDR2 SVGAGI. V shed 9 bases and J shed 8 bases, with 26 bases lying between them. CDR3: CARCQRTALIEDEQFF. The CDR3 nucleotides are TGTGCCAGATGCCAGAGGACAGCCCTAATAGAGGATGAGCAGTTCTTC.

In its sample, this clonotype was seen a few times. The chain uses TRBV28 and TRBJ2-3; 8 bases match TRBD2. The J segment lost 0 bases and the V segment lost 6 bases, leaving 8 bases of the junction unmatched. The CDR3 is 16 residues long. Germline-derived CDR1 and CDR2 are MDHEN and SYDVKM. The CDR3, as DNA: TGTGCCAGCAGCACAGTTCTAGCGGGCAGCACAGATACGCAGTATTTT. This gives the protein CASSTVLAGSTDTQYF. Based on the CDR3 plus reference TRBV28 and TRBJ2-3, the full variable domain is DVKVTQSSRYLVKRTGEKVFLECVQDMDHENMFWYRQDPGLGLRLIYFSYDVKMKEKGDIPEGYSVSREKKERFSLILESASTNQTSMYLCASSTVLAGSTDTQYFGPGTRLTVL.

This clonotype was seen more than once but under ten times. V usage is TRBV5-5 and J usage is TRBJ2-7, with D unresolved. This CDR3 has 13 residues. The V gene's germline CDR1 is SGHKS and CDR2 YYEKEE (reference sequence). Trimming cost V 0 bases and J 1 base, with 5 bases left between them. The CDR3: CASSLVQSYEQYF. For the CDR3, the DNA is TGTGCCAGCAGCTTGGTACAGTCCTACGAGCAGTACTTC.

This clonotype was recorded at least ten times. This rearrangement joins TRBV24-1 to TRBJ1-1, with D unclear. Germline V CDR1 and CDR2: KGHDR, SFDVKD. The germline V and J ends were trimmed by 3 bases and 7 bases, with 8 bases remaining between them. The CDR3 loop spans 12 amino acids. CDR3 nucleotides: TGTGCCACCAGTGATCTTCCAGGTGAAGCTTTCTTT. Translated, it gives CATSDLPGEAFF.

The V and J genes are TRBV7-9 and TRBJ1-1; a possible D gene is TRBD1 (6 bases). This CDR3 has 15 amino acids. Trimming removed 0 bases from V and 5 bases from J, with 13 bases in between. The germline gives CDR1 SEHNR, CDR2 FQNEAQ (reference sequence). The CDR3 protein is CASSLAGPGETEAFF. The CDR3 bases are TGTGCCAGCAGCTTAGCGGGCCCAGGGGAGACTGAAGCTTTCTTT.

This clonotype was counted a few times. V usage is TRBV7-9 and J usage is TRBJ2-1; 8 bases line up with TRBD1. CDR3 size: 12 residues. Germline CDR1 is SEHNR and CDR2 is FQNEAQ (reference sequence). Germline trimming cut 7 bases from V and 9 bases from J; bases unmatched to any gene: 5. DNA for the CDR3: TGTGCCAGCAATCAGGGGGCGCGTGAGCAGTTCTTC. Encoded protein: CASNQGAREQFF. Together with reference TRBV7-9 and TRBJ2-1, the CDR3 gives the full variable domain: DTGVSQNPRHKITKRGQNVTFRCDPISEHNRLYWYRQTLGQGPEFLTYFQNEAQLEKSRLLSDRFSAERPKGSFSTLEIQRTEQGDSAMYLCASNQGAREQFFGPGTRLTVL.

The chain links TRBV18 to TRBJ2-1; possible D gene TRBD2, 6 bases. The V and J ends lost 2 bases and 9 bases respectively, with 17 bases between them. CDR1 is KGHSH, CDR2 LQKENI, per germline. The length of the CDR3 is 15 residues. The CDR3 DNA sequence: TGTGCCAGCTCACCAGGGCCGCCCCGAGCGGGTGAGCAGTTCTTC. Encoded protein: CASSPGPPRAGEQFF. The whole variable domain, filled in from reference TRBV18 and TRBJ2-1, reads NAGVMQNPRHLVRRRGQEARLRCSPMKGHSHVYWYRQLPEEGLKFMVYLQKENIIDESGMPKERFSAEFPKEGPSILRIQQVVRGDSAAYFCASSPGPPRAGEQFFGPGTRLTVL.

The rearrangement uses TRBV20-1 and TRBJ1-2; TRBD1 is a possible D gene (5 bases). The germline V gene encodes CDR1 DFQATT and CDR2 SNEGSKA (reference sequence). V was trimmed by 1 base and J by 4 bases, leaving 13 bases between them. The CDR3 length is 14 residues. CDR3 DNA: TGCAGTGCTAGAGTTGAGGGGTTTACCTATGGCTACACCTTC. Amino acids: CSARVEGFTYGYTF.